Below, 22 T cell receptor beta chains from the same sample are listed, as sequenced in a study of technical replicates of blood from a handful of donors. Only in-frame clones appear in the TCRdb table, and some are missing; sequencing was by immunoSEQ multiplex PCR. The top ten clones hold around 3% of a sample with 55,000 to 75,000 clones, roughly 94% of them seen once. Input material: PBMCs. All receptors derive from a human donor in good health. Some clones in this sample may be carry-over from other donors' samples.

CDR3 coding DNA: TGTGCCAGCAGCCCCGCCGAGATGAACACTGAAGCTTTCTTT. Protein: CASSPAEMNTEAFF. This rearrangement joins TRBV21-1 to TRBJ1-1. TRBV21-1 is assigned pseudogene status. The CDR3 covers 14 residues.

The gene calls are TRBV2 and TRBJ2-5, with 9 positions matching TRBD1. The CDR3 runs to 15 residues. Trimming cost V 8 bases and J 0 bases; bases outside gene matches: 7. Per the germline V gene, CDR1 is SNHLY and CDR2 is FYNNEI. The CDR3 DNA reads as TGTGCCAGCGACCCCGGGACAGGGTACCAAGAGACCCAGTACTTC. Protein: CASDPGTGYQETQYF.

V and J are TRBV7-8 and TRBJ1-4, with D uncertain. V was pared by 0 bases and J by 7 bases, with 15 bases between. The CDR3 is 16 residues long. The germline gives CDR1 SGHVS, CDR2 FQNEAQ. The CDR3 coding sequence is TGTGCCAGCAGCTTAGCGATGCCGAGGTTAGGTGAAAAACTGTTTTTT. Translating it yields CASSLAMPRLGEKLFF.

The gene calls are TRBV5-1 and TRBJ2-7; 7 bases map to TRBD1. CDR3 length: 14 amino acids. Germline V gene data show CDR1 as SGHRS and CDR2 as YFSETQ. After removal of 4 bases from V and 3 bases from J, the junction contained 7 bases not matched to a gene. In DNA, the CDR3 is TGCGCCAGCAGCCCCGGGACAGACCACTACGAGCAGTACTTC. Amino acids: CASSPGTDHYEQYF. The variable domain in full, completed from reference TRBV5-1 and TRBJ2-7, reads KAGVTQTPRYLIKTRGQQVTLSCSPISGHRSVSWYQQTPGQGLQFLFEYFSETQRNKGNFPGRFSGRQFSNSRSEMNVSTLELGDSALYLCASSPGTDHYEQYFGPGTRLTVT.

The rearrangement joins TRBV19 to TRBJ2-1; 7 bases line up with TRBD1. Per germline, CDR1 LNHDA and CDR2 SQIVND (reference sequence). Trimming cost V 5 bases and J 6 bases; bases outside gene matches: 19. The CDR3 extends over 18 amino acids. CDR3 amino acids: CASSLVFGTAFLGNEQFF. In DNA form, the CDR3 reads TGTGCCAGTAGTCTTGTATTCGGGACAGCCTTCCTAGGCAATGAGCAGTTCTTC. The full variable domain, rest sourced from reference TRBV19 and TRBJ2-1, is DGGITQSPKYLFRKEGQNVTLSCEQNLNHDAMYWYRQDPGQGLRLIYYSQIVNDFQKGDIAEGYSVSREKKESFPLTVTSAQKNPTAFYLCASSLVFGTAFLGNEQFFGPGTRLTVL.

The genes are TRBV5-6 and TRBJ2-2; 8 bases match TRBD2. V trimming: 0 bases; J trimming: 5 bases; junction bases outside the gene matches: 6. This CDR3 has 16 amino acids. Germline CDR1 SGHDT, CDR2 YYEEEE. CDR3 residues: CASSLAAGGRTGELFF. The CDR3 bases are TGTGCCAGCAGCTTGGCCGCGGGGGGTAGGACCGGGGAGCTGTTTTTT.

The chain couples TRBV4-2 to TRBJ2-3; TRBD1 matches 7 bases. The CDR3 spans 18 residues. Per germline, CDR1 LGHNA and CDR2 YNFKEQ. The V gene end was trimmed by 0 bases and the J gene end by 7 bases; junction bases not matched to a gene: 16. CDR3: CASSQDLQGQRVGYTQYF. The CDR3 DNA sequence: TGTGCCAGCAGCCAAGATCTCCAGGGACAGAGGGTCGGGTATACGCAGTATTTT.

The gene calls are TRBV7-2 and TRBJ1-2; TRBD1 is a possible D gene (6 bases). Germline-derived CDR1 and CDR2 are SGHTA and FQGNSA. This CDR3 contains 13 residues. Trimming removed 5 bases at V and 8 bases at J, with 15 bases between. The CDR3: CASSLDATGGYTF. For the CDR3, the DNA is TGTGCCAGCAGCCTCGACGCGACAGGAGGCTACACCTTC.

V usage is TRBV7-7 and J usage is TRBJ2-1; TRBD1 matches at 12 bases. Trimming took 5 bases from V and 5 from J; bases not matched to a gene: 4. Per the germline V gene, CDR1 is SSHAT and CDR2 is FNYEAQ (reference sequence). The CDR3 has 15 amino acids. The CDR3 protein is CASSPGTGGNNEQFF. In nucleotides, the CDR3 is TGTGCCAGCAGCCCCGGGACAGGGGGCAACAATGAGCAGTTCTTC.

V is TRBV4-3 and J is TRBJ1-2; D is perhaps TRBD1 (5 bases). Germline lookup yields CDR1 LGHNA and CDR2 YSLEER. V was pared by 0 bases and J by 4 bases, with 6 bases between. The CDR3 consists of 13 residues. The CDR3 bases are TGCGCCAGCAGCCAAGATGGGGCCTATGGCTACACCTTC. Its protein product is CASSQDGAYGYTF.

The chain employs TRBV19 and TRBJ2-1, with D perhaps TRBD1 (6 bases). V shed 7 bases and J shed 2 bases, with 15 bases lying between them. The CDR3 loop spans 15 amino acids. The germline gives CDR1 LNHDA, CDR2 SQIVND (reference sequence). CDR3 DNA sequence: TGTGCCAGTACCAGGACAGCCCTTACCTACAATGAGCAGTTCTTC. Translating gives CASTRTALTYNEQFF.

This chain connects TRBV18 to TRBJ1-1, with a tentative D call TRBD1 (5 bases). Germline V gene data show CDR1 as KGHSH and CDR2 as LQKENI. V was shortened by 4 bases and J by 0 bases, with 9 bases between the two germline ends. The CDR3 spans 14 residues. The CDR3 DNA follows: TGTGCCAGCTCACAACAGGCGTTGAACACTGAAGCTTTCTTT. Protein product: CASSQQALNTEAFF.

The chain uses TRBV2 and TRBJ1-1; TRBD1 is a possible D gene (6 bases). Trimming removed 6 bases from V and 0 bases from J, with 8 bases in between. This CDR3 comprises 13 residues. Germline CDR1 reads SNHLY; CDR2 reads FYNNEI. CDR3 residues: CASRDRLNTEAFF. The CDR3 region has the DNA TGTGCCAGCAGAGACAGGCTGAACACTGAAGCTTTCTTT.

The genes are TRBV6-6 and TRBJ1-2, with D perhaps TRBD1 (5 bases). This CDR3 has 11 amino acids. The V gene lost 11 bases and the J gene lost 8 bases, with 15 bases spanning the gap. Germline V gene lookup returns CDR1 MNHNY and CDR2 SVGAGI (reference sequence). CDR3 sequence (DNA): TGTGCCGCGTTCGGGGGGAGCGGCTACACCTTC. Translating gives CAAFGGSGYTF.

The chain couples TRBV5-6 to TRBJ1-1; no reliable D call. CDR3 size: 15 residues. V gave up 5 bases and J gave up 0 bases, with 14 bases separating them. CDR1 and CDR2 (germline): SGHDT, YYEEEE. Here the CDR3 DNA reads TGTGCCAGCAGGGCGGCGGATAGGTTGAACACTGAAGCTTTCTTT. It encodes CASRAADRLNTEAFF.

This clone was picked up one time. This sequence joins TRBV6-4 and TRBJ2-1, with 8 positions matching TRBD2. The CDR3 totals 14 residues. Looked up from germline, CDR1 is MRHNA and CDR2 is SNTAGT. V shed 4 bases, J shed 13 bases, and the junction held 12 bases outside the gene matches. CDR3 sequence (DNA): TGTGCCAGCAGTGCCCAGGGGACTAGTGGCCGTCAGTTCTTC. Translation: CASSAQGTSGRQFF.

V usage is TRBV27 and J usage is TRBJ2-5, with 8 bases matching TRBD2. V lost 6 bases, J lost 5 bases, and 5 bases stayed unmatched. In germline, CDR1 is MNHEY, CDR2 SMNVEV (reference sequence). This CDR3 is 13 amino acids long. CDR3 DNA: TGTGCCAGCAGCTGGAGCGGGAGTGAGACCCAGTACTTC. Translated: CASSWSGSETQYF.

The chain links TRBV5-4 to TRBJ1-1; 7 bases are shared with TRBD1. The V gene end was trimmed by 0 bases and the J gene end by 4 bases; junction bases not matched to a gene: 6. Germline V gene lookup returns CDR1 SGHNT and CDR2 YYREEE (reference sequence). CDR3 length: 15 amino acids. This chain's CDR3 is CASSLVGGAGTEAFF. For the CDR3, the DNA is TGTGCCAGCAGCTTGGTAGGGGGCGCCGGCACTGAAGCTTTCTTT. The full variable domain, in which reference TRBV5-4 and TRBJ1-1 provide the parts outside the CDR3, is ETGVTQSPTHLIKTRGQQVTLRCSSQSGHNTVSWYQQALGQGPQFIFQYYREEENGRGNFPPRFSGLQFPNYSSELNVNALELDDSALYLCASSLVGGAGTEAFFGQGTRLTVV.

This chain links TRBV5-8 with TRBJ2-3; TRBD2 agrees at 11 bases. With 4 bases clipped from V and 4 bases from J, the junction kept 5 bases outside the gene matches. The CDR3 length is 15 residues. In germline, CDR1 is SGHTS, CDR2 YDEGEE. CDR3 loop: CASSQRLAGPDTQYF. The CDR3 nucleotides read TGTGCCAGCAGCCAGCGACTAGCGGGGCCAGATACGCAGTATTTT.

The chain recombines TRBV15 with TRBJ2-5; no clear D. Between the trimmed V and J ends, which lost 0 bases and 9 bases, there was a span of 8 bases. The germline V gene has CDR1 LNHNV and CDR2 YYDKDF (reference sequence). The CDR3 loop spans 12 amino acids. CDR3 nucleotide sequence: TGTGCCACCAGCAGAGATTTCCAGGCCCAGTACTTC. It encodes CATSRDFQAQYF.

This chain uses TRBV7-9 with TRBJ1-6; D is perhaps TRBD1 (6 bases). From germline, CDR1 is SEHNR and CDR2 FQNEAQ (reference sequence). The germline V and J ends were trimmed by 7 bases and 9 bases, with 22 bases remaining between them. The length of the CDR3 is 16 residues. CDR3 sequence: CASTTFAAGEGSPLHF. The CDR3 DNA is TGTGCCAGCACCACCTTCGCCGCAGGGGAAGGTTCACCCCTCCACTTT.

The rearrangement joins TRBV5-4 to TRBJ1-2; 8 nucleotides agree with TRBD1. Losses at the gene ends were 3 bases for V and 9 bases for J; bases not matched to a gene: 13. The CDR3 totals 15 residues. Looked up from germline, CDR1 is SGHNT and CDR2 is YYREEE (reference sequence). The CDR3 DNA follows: TGTGCCAGCAGCTCCGCCGGGACAGGCGCGAATAGCTACACCTTC. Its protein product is CASSSAGTGANSYTF.